The source of this TCR beta chain is a study of cytomegalovirus exposure and HLA in healthy donors. Regarding the study as a whole: When the data were analyzed later, several of the most significant clusters appeared to be linked to common viral pathogens. Generally TCR sequences proved uncommon, though certain public TCRs appeared in numerous donors.

Germline loops: CDR1 SGHAT, CDR2 FQNNGV. The CDR3 is 13 residues long. The V and J ends lost 6 bases and 7 bases, in that order; junction bases with no gene match: 4. This clone was seen only a few times. The antigen remains undetermined. The PCR ran on 60 Vbeta and 13 Jbeta primers. Profiled with immunoSEQ multiplex PCR; TCRdb holds only in-frame clones, not every one. The repertoire holds 150,000 to 200,000 clones, with about four fifths as singletons. Healthy bone marrow donors made up the donors. Though nominally healthy at sampling, donors likely had unrecorded immune exposures. The sample comprised PBMCs. The chain combines TRBV11-2 with TRBJ2-1; 9 positions agree with TRBD1. The sequence was obtained from a woman aged 25 to 39 in good health and CMV-seropositive. The CDR3 nucleotides read TGTGCCAGCAGAGGGACAGGGAGGAATGAGCAGTTCTTC. The encoded protein is CASRGTGRNEQFF.